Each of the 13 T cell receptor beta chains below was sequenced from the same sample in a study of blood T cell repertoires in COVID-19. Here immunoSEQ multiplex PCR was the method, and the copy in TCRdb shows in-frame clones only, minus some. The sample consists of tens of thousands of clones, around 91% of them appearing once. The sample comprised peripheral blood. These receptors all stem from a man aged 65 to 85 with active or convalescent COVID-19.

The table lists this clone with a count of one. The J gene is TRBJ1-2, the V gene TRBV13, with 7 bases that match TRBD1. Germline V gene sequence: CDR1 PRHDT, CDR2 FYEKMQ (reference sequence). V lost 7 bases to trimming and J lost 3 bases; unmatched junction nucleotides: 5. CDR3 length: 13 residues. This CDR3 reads CASKRGRDYGYTF. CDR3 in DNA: TGTGCCAGCAAAAGGGGGCGCGACTATGGCTACACCTTC. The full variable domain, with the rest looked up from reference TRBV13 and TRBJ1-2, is AAGVIQSPRHLIKEKRETATLKCYPIPRHDTVYWYQQGPGQDPQFLISFYEKMQSDKGSIPDRFSAQQFSDYHSELNMSSLELGDSALYFCASKRGRDYGYTFGSGTRLTVV.

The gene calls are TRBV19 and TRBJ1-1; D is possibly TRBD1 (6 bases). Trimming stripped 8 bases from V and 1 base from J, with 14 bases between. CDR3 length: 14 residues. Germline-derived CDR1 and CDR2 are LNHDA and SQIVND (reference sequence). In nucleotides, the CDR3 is TGTGCCAGTTTACCGGGACACCCGAACACTGAAGCTTTCTTT. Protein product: CASLPGHPNTEAFF.

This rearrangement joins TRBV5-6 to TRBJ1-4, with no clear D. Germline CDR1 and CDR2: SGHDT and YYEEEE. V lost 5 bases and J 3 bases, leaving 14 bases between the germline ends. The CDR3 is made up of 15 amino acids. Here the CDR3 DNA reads TGTGCCAGCAGTCCTCAGTCCCGGGCTAATGAAAAACTGTTTTTT. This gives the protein CASSPQSRANEKLFF.

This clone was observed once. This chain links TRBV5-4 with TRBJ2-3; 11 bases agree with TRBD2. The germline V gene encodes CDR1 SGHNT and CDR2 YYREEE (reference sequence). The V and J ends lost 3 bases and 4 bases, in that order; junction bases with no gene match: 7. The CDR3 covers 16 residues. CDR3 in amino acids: CASSSRLAGSSDTQYF. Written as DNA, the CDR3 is TGTGCCAGCAGCTCTAGACTAGCGGGGAGCTCAGATACGCAGTATTTT.

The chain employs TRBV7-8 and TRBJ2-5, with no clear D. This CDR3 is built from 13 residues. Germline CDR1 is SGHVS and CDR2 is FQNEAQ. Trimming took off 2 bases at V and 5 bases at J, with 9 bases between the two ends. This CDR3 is CASSLSPTETQYF. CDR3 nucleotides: TGTGCCAGCAGCTTATCGCCTACCGAGACCCAGTACTTC.

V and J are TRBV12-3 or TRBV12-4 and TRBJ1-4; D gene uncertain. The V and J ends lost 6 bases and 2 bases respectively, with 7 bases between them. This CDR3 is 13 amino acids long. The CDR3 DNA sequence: TGTGCCAGCAGCGAGGTCACTAATGAAAAACTGTTTTTT. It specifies CASSEVTNEKLFF.

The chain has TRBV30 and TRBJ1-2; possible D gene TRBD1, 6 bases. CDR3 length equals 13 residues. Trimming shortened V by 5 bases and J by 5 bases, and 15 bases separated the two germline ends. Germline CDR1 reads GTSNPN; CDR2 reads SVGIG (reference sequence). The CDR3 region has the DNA TGTGCCTGGTTACCGGGACACCTTTATGGCTACACCTTC. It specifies CAWLPGHLYGYTF.

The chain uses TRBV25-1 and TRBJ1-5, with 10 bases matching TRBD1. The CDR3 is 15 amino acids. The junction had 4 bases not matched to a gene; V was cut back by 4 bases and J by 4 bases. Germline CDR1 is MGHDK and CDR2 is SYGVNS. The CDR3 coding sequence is TGTGCCAGCAGTGGAGGGGACAGGGGTAATCAGCCCCAGCATTTT. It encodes CASSGGDRGNQPQHF.

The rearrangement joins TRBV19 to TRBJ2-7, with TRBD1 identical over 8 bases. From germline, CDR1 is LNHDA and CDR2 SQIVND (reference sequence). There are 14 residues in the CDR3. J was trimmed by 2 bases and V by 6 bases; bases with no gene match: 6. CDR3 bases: TGTGCCAGTAGGGCTAAGACAGGGGCCTACGAGCAGTACTTC. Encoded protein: CASRAKTGAYEQYF.

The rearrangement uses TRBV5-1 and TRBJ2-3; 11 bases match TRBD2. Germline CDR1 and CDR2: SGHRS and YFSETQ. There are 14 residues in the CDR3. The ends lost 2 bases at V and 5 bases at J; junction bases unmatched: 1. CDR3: CASSFGTSGDTQYF. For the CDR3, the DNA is TGCGCCAGCAGCTTCGGGACTAGCGGAGATACGCAGTATTTT.

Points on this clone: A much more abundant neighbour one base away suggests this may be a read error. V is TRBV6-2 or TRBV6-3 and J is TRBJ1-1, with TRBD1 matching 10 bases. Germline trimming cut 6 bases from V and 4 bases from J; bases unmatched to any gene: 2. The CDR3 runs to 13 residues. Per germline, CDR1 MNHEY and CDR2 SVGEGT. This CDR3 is CASSWTGGTEAFF. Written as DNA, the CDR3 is TGTGCCAGCAGCTGGACAGGGGGCACTGAAGCTTTCTTT.

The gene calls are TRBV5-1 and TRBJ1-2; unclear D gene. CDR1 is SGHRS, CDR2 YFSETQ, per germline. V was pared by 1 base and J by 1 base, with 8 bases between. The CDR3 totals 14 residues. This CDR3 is CASSLRSSNYGYTF. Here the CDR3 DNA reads TGCGCCAGCAGCTTGCGGAGCAGTAACTATGGCTACACCTTC.

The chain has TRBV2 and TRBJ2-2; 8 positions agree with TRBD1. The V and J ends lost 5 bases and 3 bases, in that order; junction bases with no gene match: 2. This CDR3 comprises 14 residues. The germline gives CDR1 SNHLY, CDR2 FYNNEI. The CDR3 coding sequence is TGTGCCAGCAGTATGACAGGGGACACCGGGGAGCTGTTTTTT. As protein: CASSMTGDTGELFF.